What follows is one T cell receptor (beta chain) and its context. No antigen is known for it. The record originates from a study of T cell responses to AZD1222 COVID-19 vaccine. At the level of the study: Second doses that came at about 4 or about 12 weeks were put together. Study-level points and caveats: Across the whole spike, CD4 TCRs peaked at regions 160-218 and 743-854. A mostly white British donor set with more females was recruited, and clonal diversity was possibly underestimated.

V was clipped by 7 bases and J by 3 bases; unmatched bases: 2. CDR3 length equals 13 residues. Sequenced by immunoSEQ multiplex PCR; TCRdb stores in-frame clones only, minus some. The profile covers about 110,000 clones, with 81% appearing a single time and 3.5% to 5.5% taken by the ten largest. This clonotype was obtained from an adult in good health. The sequences come from peripheral blood, collected on day 0 of AZD1222 vaccination. V and J are TRBV12-3 or TRBV12-4 and TRBJ2-1; 8 bases map to TRBD2. The CDR3 nucleotides are TGTGCCAGCAATAGCGGGAACTACAATGAGCAGTTCTTC. Residues: CASNSGNYNEQFF.